These 24 T cell receptor beta chains originate from one sample sequenced in a study of blood T cell repertoires in COVID-19. This table comes from immunoSEQ multiplex PCR, and its TCRdb copy is limited to in-frame clones, with some not included. In the table there are roughly 90,000 clones, approximately 85% of which are singletons. The sample was peripheral blood. Receptors were obtained from a human donor in a cohort sampled during active COVID-19.

This chain uses TRBV19 with TRBJ2-5, with D maybe TRBD2 (6 bases). The V gene lost 2 bases and the J gene lost 5 bases, with 15 bases spanning the gap. The V gene's germline CDR1 is LNHDA and CDR2 SQIVND (reference sequence). The CDR3 loop spans 15 amino acids. This chain's CDR3 is CASSIRTSRGETQYF. As DNA, the CDR3 is TGTGCCAGTAGTATAAGAACTTCCCGGGGGGAGACCCAGTACTTC.

The V call is TRBV24-1, the J call TRBJ2-5, with 8 bases that match TRBD1. The V gene's germline CDR1 is KGHDR and CDR2 SFDVKD. This CDR3 has 17 residues. Germline trimming cut 3 bases from V and 2 bases from J; bases unmatched to any gene: 10. The CDR3 sequence: CATSDILTGAKQETQYF. The CDR3, as DNA: TGTGCCACCAGTGATATACTGACAGGGGCCAAACAAGAGACCCAGTACTTC.

The V and J genes are TRBV2 and TRBJ1-5; perhaps TRBD1 as D (5 bases). V was clipped by 2 bases and J by 5 bases, with 16 bases between them. The germline V gene has CDR1 SNHLY and CDR2 FYNNEI. The CDR3 extends over 16 amino acids. This CDR3 is CASSERSAGRDQPQHF. Here the CDR3 DNA reads TGTGCCAGCAGTGAAAGGTCGGCAGGGCGTGATCAGCCCCAGCATTTT.

The gene calls are TRBV20-1 and TRBJ2-2; D gene unclear. Germline assignment: CDR1 DFQATT and CDR2 SNEGSKA (reference sequence). This CDR3 region has 17 residues. Trimming shortened V by 3 bases and J by 0 bases, and 17 bases separated the two germline ends. The CDR3 loop is CSASRWATESNTGELFF. CDR3 DNA: TGCAGTGCTAGTCGGTGGGCTACAGAGTCGAACACCGGGGAGCTGTTTTTT.

This chain connects TRBV30 to TRBJ1-6; no clear D gene. The CDR3 has 15 amino acids. Trimming cost V 6 bases and J 0 bases, with 12 bases left between them. The germline V gene has CDR1 GTSNPN and CDR2 SVGIG (reference sequence). The CDR3 region has the DNA TGTGCCTGTCGCACAGAGAGCTCCTATAATTCACCCCTCCACTTT. It is translated as CACRTESSYNSPLHF.

The chain carries TRBV5-1 and TRBJ2-1, with 8 bases fitting TRBD1. The CDR3 is made up of 16 amino acids. V lost 1 base to trimming and J lost 5 bases; unmatched junction nucleotides: 8. The V gene's germline CDR1 is SGHRS and CDR2 YFSETQ. The CDR3 bases are TGCGCCAGCAGCTTGACGGCGCAGGGGGCCCACAATGAGCAGTTCTTC. Amino acid sequence: CASSLTAQGAHNEQFF.

The genes are TRBV7-9 and TRBJ2-5; no reliable D call. The germline V and J ends were trimmed by 6 bases and 9 bases, with 26 bases remaining between them. Germline V CDR1 and CDR2: SEHNR, FQNEAQ (reference sequence). The CDR3 has 16 amino acids. In DNA form, the CDR3 reads TGTGCCAGCAGTTCAACTCCAGACTGGCCGGGTGAAGCCCAGTACTTC. It is translated as CASSSTPDWPGEAQYF.

The chain couples TRBV4-1 to TRBJ2-7; perhaps TRBD1 as D (5 bases). The CDR3 loop spans 16 amino acids. Germline V gene sequence: CDR1 MGHRA, CDR2 YSYEKL. The V end lost 0 bases, the J end lost 1 base, and 13 bases lay between the germline ends. The CDR3 nucleotides are TGCGCCAGCAGCCAAGATACAGCAGGGATATCCTACGAGCAGTACTTC. Translation gives CASSQDTAGISYEQYF.

The chain employs TRBV18 and TRBJ2-5, with TRBD1 identical over 10 bases. The CDR3 is 17 residues long. Per germline, CDR1 KGHSH and CDR2 LQKENI. V was pared by 5 bases and J by 1 base, with 10 bases of the junction left unmatched. The DNA for the CDR3 is TGTGCCAGCTCAATAGCCGGGACAGGGGTCCGCCAAGAGACCCAGTACTTC. Translating gives CASSIAGTGVRQETQYF.

The chain links TRBV7-2 to TRBJ1-1; possibly TRBD1 for D (5 bases). Germline loops: CDR1 SGHTA, CDR2 FQGNSA. The CDR3 sequence is 14 residues long. V shed 4 bases and J shed 5 bases, with 14 bases lying between them. The CDR3 is CASSSRALGTEAFF. The CDR3 coding sequence is TGTGCCAGCAGCTCCAGGGCCCTAGGGACTGAAGCTTTCTTT.

This chain links TRBV7-2 with TRBJ2-4; D is perhaps TRBD1 (5 bases). Looked up from germline, CDR1 is SGHTA and CDR2 is FQGNSA. The V and J ends lost 5 bases and 4 bases respectively, with 12 bases between them. The CDR3 runs 14 residues. The CDR3, as DNA: TGTGCCAGCAGCCAACGCGCAGGGAAAAACATTCAGTACTTC. Translated, it gives CASSQRAGKNIQYF.

The chain links TRBV28 to TRBJ1-1, with D possibly matching TRBD1 (5 bases). The CDR3 is made up of 13 amino acids. Trimming shortened V by 6 bases and J by 4 bases, and 12 bases separated the two germline ends. CDR1 and CDR2 (germline): MDHEN, SYDVKM. CDR3 sequence: CASSGGGSTEAFF. In DNA form, the CDR3 reads TGTGCCAGCAGCGGGGGTGGATCCACTGAAGCTTTCTTT.

As regards this clone: Within the sample, other DNA sequences also encode this same CDR3. The chain carries TRBV5-1 and TRBJ2-5; 11 positions match TRBD2. J gave up 1 base and V 1 base, and 0 bases lay outside the gene matches. CDR1 is SGHRS, CDR2 YFSETQ, per germline. CDR3 length: 15 amino acids. The CDR3 loop reads CASSLTSGGQETQYF. The CDR3 bases are TGCGCCAGCAGCTTGACTAGCGGGGGCCAAGAGACCCAGTACTTC.

The V gene is TRBV9, the J gene TRBJ2-5; perhaps TRBD1 as D (6 bases). Germline CDR1 SGDLS, CDR2 YYNGEE. The CDR3 is made up of 14 amino acids. V shed 2 bases and J shed 3 bases, with 11 bases lying between them. The CDR3 protein is CASSVLTGKETQYF. CDR3 DNA: TGTGCCAGCAGCGTCTTGACAGGAAAAGAGACCCAGTACTTC.

There are a few counts of this clone. V is TRBV7-9 and J is TRBJ1-2, with TRBD1 as a possible D gene (5 bases). This CDR3 comprises 13 residues. Per the germline V gene, CDR1 is SEHNR and CDR2 is FQNEAQ (reference sequence). V dropped 3 bases and J dropped 6 bases, with 11 bases sitting between them. Here the CDR3 reads CASSFAKGNGYTF. CDR3 coding DNA: TGTGCCAGCAGCTTTGCGAAGGGGAATGGCTACACCTTC.

The chain carries TRBV6-6 and TRBJ2-1, with TRBD2 matching 11 bases. V dropped 8 bases and J dropped 7; count of bases not matched to a gene: 4. Germline V gene sequence: CDR1 MNHNY, CDR2 SVGAGI (reference sequence). The CDR3 runs to 13 residues. The chain's CDR3 is CASCTSGGNEQFF. The CDR3 bases are TGTGCCAGCTGTACTAGCGGGGGTAATGAGCAGTTCTTC.

The V call is TRBV7-2, the J call TRBJ2-1; 14 bases map to TRBD2. CDR3 length equals 18 residues. Germline CDR1 SGHTA, CDR2 FQGNSA. V dropped 3 bases and J dropped 2; count of bases not matched to a gene: 6. CDR3 bases: TGTGCCAGCAGCTTCGGACTAGCGGGAGGTTTTACCTACAATGAGCAGTTCTTC. Its translation: CASSFGLAGGFTYNEQFF.

J is TRBJ1-6 and V is TRBV4-3; TRBD1 aligns across 7 bases. The germline gives CDR1 LGHNA, CDR2 YSLEER. The CDR3 has 17 residues. The J segment lost 7 bases and the V segment lost 0 bases, leaving 9 bases of the junction unmatched. The DNA of the CDR3 is TGCGCCAGCAGCCAAGAAGGGGGCTGGGGGCGCAATTCACCCCTCCACTTT. Its translation: CASSQEGGWGRNSPLHF.

J is TRBJ2-7 and V is TRBV27; no clear D gene. The V end was cut by 9 bases, the J end by 0 bases, with 18 bases between. This CDR3 has 15 amino acids. Germline values: CDR1 MNHEY, CDR2 SMNVEV (reference sequence). CDR3 sequence: CASPVPCVLSYEQYF. In DNA, the CDR3 is TGTGCCAGTCCCGTTCCCTGCGTGCTCTCCTACGAGCAGTACTTC.

The chain carries TRBV4-1 and TRBJ1-4; TRBD1 matches 7 bases. The ends lost 3 bases at V and 4 bases at J; junction bases unmatched: 8. This CDR3 has 16 amino acids. CDR1 is MGHRA, CDR2 YSYEKL, per germline. This CDR3 reads CASSHGLTGFNEKLFF. CDR3 nucleotide sequence: TGCGCCAGCAGCCACGGGCTGACAGGGTTTAATGAAAAACTGTTTTTT.

J is TRBJ1-1 and V is TRBV4-3, with D possibly being TRBD1 (5 bases). Germline V lookup: CDR1 LGHNA, CDR2 YSLEER. Between the trimmed V and J ends, which lost 0 bases and 1 base, there was a span of 15 bases. The CDR3 runs 17 residues. As DNA, the CDR3 is TGCGCCAGCAGCCAAGATCAGTCGGTTAGGGGGAACACTGAAGCTTTCTTT. Amino acids: CASSQDQSVRGNTEAFF.

This chain uses TRBV2 with TRBJ2-7; 7 bases are shared with TRBD1. The CDR3 length is 14 residues. Germline lookup yields CDR1 SNHLY and CDR2 FYNNEI. The junction had 12 bases not matched to a gene; V was cut back by 7 bases and J by 6 bases. CDR3 sequence reads: CASTQGRIAAEQYF. CDR3 DNA: TGTGCCAGCACACAGGGGAGAATTGCGGCCGAGCAGTACTTC. Together with reference TRBV2 and TRBJ2-7, the CDR3 gives the full variable domain: EPEVTQTPSHQVTQMGQEVILRCVPISNHLYFYWYRQILGQKVEFLVSFYNNEISEKSEIFDDQFSVERPDGSNFTLKIRSTKLEDSAMYFCASTQGRIAAEQYFGPGTRLTVT.

The chain recombines TRBV7-2 with TRBJ2-1; D perhaps matches TRBD1 (5 bases). In germline, CDR1 is SGHTA, CDR2 FQGNSA. The V end lost 1 base, the J end lost 5 bases, and 15 bases lay between the germline ends. This CDR3 has 16 amino acids. The CDR3 loop reads CASSLGTWLINNEQFF. The CDR3 DNA reads TGTGCCAGCAGCTTAGGGACATGGCTTATCAACAATGAGCAGTTCTTC. Drawing the rest from reference TRBV7-2 and TRBJ2-1, the complete variable domain is GAGVSQSPSNKVTEKGKDVELRCDPISGHTALYWYRQSLGQGLEFLIYFQGNSAPDKSGLPSDRFSAERTGGSVSTLTIQRTQQEDSAVYLCASSLGTWLINNEQFFGPGTRLTVL.

This clone was seen just once. The chain joins TRBV4-1 to TRBJ2-7; D perhaps matches TRBD2 (6 bases). V was trimmed by 4 bases and J by 2 bases, leaving 9 bases between them. The length of the CDR3 is 13 residues. The V gene's germline CDR1 is MGHRA and CDR2 YSYEKL. CDR3 coding DNA: TGCGCCAGCAGCCTGGGACTGGCCTACGAGCAGTACTTC. This gives the protein CASSLGLAYEQYF.